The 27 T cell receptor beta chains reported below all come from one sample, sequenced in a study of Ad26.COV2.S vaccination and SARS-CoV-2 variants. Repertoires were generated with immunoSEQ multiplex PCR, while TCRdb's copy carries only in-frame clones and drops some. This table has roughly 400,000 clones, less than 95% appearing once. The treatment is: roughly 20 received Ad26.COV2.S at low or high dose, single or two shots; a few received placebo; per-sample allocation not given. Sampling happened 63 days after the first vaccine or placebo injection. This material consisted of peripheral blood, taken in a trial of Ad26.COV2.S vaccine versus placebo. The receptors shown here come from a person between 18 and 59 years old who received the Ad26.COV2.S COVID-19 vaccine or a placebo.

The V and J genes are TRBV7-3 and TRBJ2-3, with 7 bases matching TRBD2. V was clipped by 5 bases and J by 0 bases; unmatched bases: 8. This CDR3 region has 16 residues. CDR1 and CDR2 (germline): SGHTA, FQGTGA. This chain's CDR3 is CASSPGERGSTDTQYF. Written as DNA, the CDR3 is TGTGCCAGCAGCCCCGGGGAGCGGGGCAGCACAGATACGCAGTATTTT.

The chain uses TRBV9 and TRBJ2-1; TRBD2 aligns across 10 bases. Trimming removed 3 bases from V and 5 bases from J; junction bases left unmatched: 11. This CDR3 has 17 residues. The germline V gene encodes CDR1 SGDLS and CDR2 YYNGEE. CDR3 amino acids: CASSGTLAGVSNNEQFF. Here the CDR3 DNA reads TGTGCCAGCAGCGGAACTCTAGCGGGAGTTAGCAACAATGAGCAGTTCTTC.

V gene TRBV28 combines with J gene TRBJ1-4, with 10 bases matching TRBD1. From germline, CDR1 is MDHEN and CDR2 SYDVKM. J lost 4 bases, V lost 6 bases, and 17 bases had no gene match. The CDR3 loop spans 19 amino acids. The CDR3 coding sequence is TGTGCCAGCAGAAAAAAGCCGGGACAGGGGACTGATTTTAATGAAAAACTGTTTTTT. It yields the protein CASRKKPGQGTDFNEKLFF.

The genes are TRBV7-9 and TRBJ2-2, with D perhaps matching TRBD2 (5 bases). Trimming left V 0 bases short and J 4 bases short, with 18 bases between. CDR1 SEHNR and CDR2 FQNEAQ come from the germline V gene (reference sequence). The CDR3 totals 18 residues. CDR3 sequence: CASSLAPEPGRFTGELFF. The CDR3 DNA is TGTGCCAGCAGCTTAGCGCCGGAACCTGGGAGATTCACCGGGGAGCTGTTTTTT.

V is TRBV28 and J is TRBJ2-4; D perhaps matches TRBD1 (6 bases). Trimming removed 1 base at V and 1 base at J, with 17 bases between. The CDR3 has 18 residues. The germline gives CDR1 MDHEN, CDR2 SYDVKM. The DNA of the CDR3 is TGTGCCAGCAGTTTATTGCTACTGACAGGTGATGCCAAAAACATTCAGTACTTC. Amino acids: CASSLLLLTGDAKNIQYF.

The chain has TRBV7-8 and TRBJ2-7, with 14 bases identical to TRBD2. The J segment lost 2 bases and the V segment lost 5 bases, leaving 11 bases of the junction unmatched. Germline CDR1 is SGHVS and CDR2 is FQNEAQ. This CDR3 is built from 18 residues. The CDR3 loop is CASSAGTSGRTLPYEQYF. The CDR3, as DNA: TGTGCCAGCAGCGCGGGGACTAGCGGGAGAACCCTCCCCTACGAGCAGTACTTC.

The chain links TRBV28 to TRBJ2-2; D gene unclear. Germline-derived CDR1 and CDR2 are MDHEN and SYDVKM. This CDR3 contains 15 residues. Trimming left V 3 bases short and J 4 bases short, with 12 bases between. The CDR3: CASSLQGPSTGELFF. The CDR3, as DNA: TGTGCCAGCAGTTTGCAAGGCCCGAGCACCGGGGAGCTGTTTTTT.

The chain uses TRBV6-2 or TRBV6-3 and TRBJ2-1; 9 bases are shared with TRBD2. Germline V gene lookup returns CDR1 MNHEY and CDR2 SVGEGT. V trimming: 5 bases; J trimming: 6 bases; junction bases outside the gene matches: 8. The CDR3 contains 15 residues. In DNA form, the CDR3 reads TGTGCCAGCAGTAAAAGACTAGCGGTGTTCAATGAGCAGTTCTTC. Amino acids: CASSKRLAVFNEQFF.

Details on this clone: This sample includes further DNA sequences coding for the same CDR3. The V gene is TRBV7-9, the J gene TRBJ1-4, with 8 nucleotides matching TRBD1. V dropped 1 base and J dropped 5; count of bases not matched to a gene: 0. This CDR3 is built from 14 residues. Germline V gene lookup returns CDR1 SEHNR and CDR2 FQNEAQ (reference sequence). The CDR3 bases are TGTGCCAGCAGCTTAGGACAGGGGAATGAAAAACTGTTTTTT. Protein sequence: CASSLGQGNEKLFF.

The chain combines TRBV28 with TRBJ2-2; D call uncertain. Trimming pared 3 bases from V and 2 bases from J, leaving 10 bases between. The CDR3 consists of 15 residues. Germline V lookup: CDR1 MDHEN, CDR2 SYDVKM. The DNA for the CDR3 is TGTGCCAGCAGTTTTTCCGGGTTTAACACCGGGGAGCTGTTTTTT. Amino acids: CASSFSGFNTGELFF. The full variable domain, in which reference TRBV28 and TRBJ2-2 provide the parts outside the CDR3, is DVKVTQSSRYLVKRTGEKVFLECVQDMDHENMFWYRQDPGLGLRLIYFSYDVKMKEKGDIPEGYSVSREKKERFSLILESASTNQTSMYLCASSFSGFNTGELFFGEGSRLTVL.

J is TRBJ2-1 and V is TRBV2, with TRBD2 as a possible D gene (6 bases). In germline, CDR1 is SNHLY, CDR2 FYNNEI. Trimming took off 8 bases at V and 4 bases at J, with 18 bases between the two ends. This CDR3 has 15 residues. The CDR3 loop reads CASAESGTVYNEQFF. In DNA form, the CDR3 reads TGTGCCAGCGCCGAATCCGGGACTGTATACAATGAGCAGTTCTTC.

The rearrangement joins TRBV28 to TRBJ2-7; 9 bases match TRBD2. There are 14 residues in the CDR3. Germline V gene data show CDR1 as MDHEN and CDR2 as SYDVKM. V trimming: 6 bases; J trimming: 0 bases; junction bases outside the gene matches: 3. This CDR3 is CASRGTSLSYEQYF. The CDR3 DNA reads TGTGCCAGCAGAGGGACTAGCCTCTCCTACGAGCAGTACTTC. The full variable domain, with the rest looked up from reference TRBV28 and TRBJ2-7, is DVKVTQSSRYLVKRTGEKVFLECVQDMDHENMFWYRQDPGLGLRLIYFSYDVKMKEKGDIPEGYSVSREKKERFSLILESASTNQTSMYLCASRGTSLSYEQYFGPGTRLTVT.

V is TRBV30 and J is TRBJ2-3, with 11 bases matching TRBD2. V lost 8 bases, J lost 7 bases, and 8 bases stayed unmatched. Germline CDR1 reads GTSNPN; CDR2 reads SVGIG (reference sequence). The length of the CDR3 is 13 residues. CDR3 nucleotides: TGTGCCATTTCGGGGACTAGCGGATATACGCAGTATTTT. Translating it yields CAISGTSGYTQYF. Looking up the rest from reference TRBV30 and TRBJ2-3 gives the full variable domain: SQTIHQWPATLVQPVGSPLSLECTVEGTSNPNLYWYRQAAGRGLQLLFYSVGIGQISSEVPQNLSASRPQDRQFILSSKKLLLSDSGFYLCAISGTSGYTQYFGPGTRLTVL.

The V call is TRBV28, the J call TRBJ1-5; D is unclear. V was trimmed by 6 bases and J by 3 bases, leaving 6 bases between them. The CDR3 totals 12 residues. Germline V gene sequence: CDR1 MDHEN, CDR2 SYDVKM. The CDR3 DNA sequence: TGTGCCAGCAGGCCGCCCAATCAGCCCCAGCATTTT. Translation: CASRPPNQPQHF.

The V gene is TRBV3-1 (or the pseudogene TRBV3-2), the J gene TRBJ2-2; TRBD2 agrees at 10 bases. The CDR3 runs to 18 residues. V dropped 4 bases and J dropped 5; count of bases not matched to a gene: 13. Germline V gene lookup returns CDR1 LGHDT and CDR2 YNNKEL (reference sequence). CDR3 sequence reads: CASSRRSGRAAGTGELFF. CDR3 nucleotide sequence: TGTGCCAGCAGCCGACGGAGCGGGAGGGCCGCGGGGACCGGGGAGCTGTTTTTT.

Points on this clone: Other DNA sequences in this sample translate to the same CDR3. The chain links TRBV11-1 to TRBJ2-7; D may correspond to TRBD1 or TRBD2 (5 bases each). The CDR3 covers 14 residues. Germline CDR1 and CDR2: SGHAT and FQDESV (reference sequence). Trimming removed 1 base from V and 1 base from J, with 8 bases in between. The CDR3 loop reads CASSLGGSSYEQYF. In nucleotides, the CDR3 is TGTGCCAGCAGCTTAGGGGGGAGTTCCTACGAGCAGTACTTC.

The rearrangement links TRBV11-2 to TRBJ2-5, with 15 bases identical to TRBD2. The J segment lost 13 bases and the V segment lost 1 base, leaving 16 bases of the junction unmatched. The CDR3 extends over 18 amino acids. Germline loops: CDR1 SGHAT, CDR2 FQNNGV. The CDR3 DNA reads TGTGCCAGCAGCTTAGCGGCGGGGACTAGCGGGAGGAATTCCGGATTGTACTTC. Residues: CASSLAAGTSGRNSGLYF. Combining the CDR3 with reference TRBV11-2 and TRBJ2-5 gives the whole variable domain EAGVAQSPRYKIIEKRQSVAFWCNPISGHATLYWYQQILGQGPKLLIQFQNNGVVDDSQLPKDRFSAERLKGVDSTLKIQPAKLEDSAVYLCASSLAAGTSGRNSGLYFGPGTRLLVL.

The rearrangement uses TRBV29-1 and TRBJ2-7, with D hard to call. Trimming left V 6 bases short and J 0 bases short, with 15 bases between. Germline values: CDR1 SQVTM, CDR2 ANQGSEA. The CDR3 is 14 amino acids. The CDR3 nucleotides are TGCAGCGTAGCCATAACCGCCGACTCCTACGAGCAGTACTTC. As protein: CSVAITADSYEQYF.

The CDR3 sequence: CASSSSMGNTIYF. The CDR3 nucleotides are TGTGCCAGCAGCTCCTCGATGGGAAACACCATATATTTT. This chain uses TRBV9 with TRBJ1-3; D is uncertain. CDR1 and CDR2 from the germline V gene are SGDLS and YYNGEE. V lost 4 bases, J lost 4 bases, and 9 bases lay in between. This CDR3 region has 13 residues.

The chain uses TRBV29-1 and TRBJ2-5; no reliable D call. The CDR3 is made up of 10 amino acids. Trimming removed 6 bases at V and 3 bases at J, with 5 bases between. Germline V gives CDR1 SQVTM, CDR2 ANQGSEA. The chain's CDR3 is CSVGEETQYF. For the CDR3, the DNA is TGCAGCGTCGGAGAAGAGACCCAGTACTTC. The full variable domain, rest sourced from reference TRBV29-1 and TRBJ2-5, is SAVISQKPSRDICQRGTSLTIQCQVDSQVTMMFWYRQQPGQSLTLIATANQGSEATYESGFVIDKFPISRPNLTFSTLTVSNMSPEDSSIYLCSVGEETQYFGPGTRLLVL.

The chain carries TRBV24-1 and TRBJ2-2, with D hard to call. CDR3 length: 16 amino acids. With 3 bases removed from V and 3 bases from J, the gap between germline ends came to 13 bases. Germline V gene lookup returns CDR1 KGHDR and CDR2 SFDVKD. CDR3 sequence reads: CATSDHHGLYTGELFF. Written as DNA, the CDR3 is TGTGCCACCAGTGATCATCACGGATTATACACCGGGGAGCTGTTTTTT.

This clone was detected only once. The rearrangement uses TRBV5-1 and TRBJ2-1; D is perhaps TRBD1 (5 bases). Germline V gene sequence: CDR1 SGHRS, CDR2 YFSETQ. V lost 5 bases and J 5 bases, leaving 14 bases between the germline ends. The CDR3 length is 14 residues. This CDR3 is CASSIGRVNNEQFF. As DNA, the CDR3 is TGCGCCAGCAGTATAGGCAGGGTTAACAATGAGCAGTTCTTC.

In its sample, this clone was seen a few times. CDR3 in DNA: TGTGCCAGTAGTGAGGGGGCCGGGGAGCTGTTTTTT. The encoded protein is CASSEGAGELFF. The chain joins TRBV19 to TRBJ2-2, with D perhaps TRBD1 (6 bases). Looked up from germline, CDR1 is LNHDA and CDR2 is SQIVND (reference sequence). This CDR3 comprises 12 residues. V was pared by 5 bases and J by 6 bases, with 7 bases between.

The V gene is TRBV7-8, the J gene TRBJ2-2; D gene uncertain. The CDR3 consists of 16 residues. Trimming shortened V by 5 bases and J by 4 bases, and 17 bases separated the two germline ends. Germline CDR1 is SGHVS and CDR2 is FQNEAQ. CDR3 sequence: CASSLPGYPVTGELFF. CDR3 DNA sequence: TGTGCCAGCAGCCTGCCGGGTTACCCCGTCACCGGGGAGCTGTTTTTT.

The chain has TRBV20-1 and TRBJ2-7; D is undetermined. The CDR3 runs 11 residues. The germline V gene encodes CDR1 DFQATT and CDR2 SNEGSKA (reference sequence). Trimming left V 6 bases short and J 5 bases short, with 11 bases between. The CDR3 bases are TGCAGTGCCGAGAGGCACGACGAGCAGTACTTC. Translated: CSAERHDEQYF.

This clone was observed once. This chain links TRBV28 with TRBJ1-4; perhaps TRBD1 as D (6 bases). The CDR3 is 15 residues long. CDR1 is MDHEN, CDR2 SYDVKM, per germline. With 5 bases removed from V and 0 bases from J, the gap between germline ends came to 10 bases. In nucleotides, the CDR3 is TGTGCCAGCAGTCCCAGGACAGCAACTAATGAAAAACTGTTTTTT. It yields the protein CASSPRTATNEKLFF.

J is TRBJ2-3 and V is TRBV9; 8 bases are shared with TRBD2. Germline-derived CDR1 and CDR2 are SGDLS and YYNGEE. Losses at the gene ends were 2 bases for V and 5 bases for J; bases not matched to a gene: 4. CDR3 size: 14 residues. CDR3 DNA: TGTGCCAGCAGCGTTAGCGGGATGGGAGATACGCAGTATTTT. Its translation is CASSVSGMGDTQYF.